Listed here are 3 T cell receptor beta chains from one sample, sequenced in a study of blood T cell repertoires in COVID-19. Method: immunoSEQ multiplex PCR; TCRdb's copy keeps in-frame clones and lacks some. The sample carries roughly 130,000 clones, 70% to 85% recorded once. Specimen: peripheral blood. These receptors were obtained from a woman between 50 and 59 years old with acute or convalescent COVID-19.

The J gene is TRBJ1-5, the V gene TRBV2, with D maybe TRBD1 (6 bases). V lost 6 bases to trimming and J lost 3 bases, with 12 bases between them. Germline lookup yields CDR1 SNHLY and CDR2 FYNNEI. The CDR3 has 14 amino acids. The CDR3 loop is CASSSGQFNQPQHF. The CDR3 DNA reads TGTGCCAGCAGCTCTGGACAGTTCAATCAGCCCCAGCATTTT.

V gene TRBV25-1 combines with J gene TRBJ1-2, with unresolved D. The germline CDR1 and CDR2 sequences are MGHDK and SYGVNS. The germline V and J ends were trimmed by 3 bases and 6 bases, with 11 bases remaining between them. CDR3 length equals 13 residues. The CDR3: CASSDGSVNGYTF. CDR3 bases: TGTGCCAGCAGTGACGGGTCGGTGAATGGCTACACCTTC.

The CDR3 DNA reads as TGTGCCAGCAGTCCCGTGCAGGGGTCGGTCACCGGGGAGCTGTTTTTT. It specifies CASSPVQGSVTGELFF. This chain connects TRBV27 to TRBJ2-2; possibly TRBD1 for D (6 bases). The CDR3 is 16 amino acids. Germline CDR1 is MNHEY and CDR2 is SMNVEV (reference sequence). Deletions cut 5 bases from V and 4 bases from J, with 17 bases between.